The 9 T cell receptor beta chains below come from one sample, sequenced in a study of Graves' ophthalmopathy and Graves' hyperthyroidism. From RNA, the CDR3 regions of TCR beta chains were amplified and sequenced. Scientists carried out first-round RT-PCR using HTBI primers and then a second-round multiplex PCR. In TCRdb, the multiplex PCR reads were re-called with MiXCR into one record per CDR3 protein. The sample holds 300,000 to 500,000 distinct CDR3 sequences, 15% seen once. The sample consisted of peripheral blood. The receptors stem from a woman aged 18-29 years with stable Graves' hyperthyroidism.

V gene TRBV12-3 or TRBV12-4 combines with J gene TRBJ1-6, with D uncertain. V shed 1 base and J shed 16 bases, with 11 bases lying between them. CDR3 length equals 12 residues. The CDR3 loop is CASSLGLDLLHF. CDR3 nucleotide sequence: TGTGCCAGCAGTTTAGGATTGGATCTTCTCCACTTT.

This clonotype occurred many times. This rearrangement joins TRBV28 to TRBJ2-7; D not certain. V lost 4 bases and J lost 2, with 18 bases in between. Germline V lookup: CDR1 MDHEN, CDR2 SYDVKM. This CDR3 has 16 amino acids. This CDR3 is CASSSPGQVKTYEQYF. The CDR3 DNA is TGTGCCAGCAGTTCACCGGGCCAGGTGAAAACCTACGAGCAGTACTTC. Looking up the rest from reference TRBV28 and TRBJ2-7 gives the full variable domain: DVKVTQSSRYLVKRTGEKVFLECVQDMDHENMFWYRQDPGLGLRLIYFSYDVKMKEKGDIPEGYSVSREKKERFSLILESASTNQTSMYLCASSSPGQVKTYEQYFGPGTRLTVT.

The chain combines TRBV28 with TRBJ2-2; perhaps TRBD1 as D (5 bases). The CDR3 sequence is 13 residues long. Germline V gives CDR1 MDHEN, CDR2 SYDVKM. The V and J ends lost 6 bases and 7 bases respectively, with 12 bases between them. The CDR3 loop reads CASSSTGRGELFF. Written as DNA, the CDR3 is TGTGCCAGCAGCTCTACAGGACGCGGGGAGCTGTTTTTT.

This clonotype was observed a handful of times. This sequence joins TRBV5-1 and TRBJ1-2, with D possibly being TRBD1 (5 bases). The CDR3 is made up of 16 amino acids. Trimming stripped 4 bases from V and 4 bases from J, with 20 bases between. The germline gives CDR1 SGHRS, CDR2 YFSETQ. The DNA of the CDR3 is TGCGCCAGCAGCCAAGGACCGGGTGGAGGGGTCTATGGCTACACCTTC. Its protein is CASSQGPGGGVYGYTF.

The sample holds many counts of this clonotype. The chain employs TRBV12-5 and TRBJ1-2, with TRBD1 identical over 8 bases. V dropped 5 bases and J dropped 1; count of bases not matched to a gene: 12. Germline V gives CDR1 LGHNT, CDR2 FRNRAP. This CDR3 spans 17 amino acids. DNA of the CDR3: TGTGCTAGTGGTCCTTCAAGACAGGGGCGGCTTAACTATGGCTACACCTTC. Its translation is CASGPSRQGRLNYGYTF.

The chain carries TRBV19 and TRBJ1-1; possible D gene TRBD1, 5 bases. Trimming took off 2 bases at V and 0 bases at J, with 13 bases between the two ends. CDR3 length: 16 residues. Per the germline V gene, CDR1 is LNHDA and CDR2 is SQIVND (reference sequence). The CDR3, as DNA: TGTGCCAGTAGTATATTGGCAGGGAAGATGAACACTGAAGCTTTCTTT. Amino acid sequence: CASSILAGKMNTEAFF.

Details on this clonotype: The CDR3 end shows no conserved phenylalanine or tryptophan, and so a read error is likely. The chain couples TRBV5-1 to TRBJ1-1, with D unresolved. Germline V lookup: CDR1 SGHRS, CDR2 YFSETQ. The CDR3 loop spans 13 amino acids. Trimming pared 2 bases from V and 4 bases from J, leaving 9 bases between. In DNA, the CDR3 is TGCGCCAGCAGCTTATCGGGCGCCACTGAAGCTTTCCTT. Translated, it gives CASSLSGATEAFL.

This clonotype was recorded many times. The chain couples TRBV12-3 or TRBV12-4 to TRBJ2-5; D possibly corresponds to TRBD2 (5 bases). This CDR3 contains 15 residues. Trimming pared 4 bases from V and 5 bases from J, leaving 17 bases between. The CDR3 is CASSYSVLSGETQYF. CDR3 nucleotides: TGTGCCAGCAGTTATAGCGTCTTAAGTGGTGAGACCCAGTACTTC.

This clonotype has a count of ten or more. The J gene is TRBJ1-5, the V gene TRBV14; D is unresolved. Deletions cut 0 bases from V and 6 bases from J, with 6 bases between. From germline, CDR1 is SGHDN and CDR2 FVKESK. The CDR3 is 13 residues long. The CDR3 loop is CASSQEPGQPQHF. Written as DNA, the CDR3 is TGTGCCAGCAGCCAAGAACCGGGTCAGCCCCAGCATTTT.